This entry lists 10 T cell receptor beta chains sequenced from one sample in a study of metastatic and nonmetastatic thyroid tumors. TCRdb reprocessed the PCR reads via MiXCR. The sample includes about 21,000 clones, roughly 12% of them seen just once. No patient had received any treatment before thyroid surgery. The sequencing input was blood. These receptors were taken from a female donor with papillary thyroid cancer or a benign thyroid nodule (not recorded which). Some clones in this sample may be carry-over from other donors' samples.

This clone was found many times. The V and J genes are TRBV27 and TRBJ2-3; D may match TRBD1 or TRBD2 (5 bases each). The length of the CDR3 is 16 residues. CDR1 and CDR2 (germline): MNHEY, SMNVEV (reference sequence). Between the trimmed V and J ends, which lost 6 bases and 5 bases, there was a span of 21 bases. CDR3 nucleotides: TGTGCCAGCAGCCCCCAGGGACCATCATTGGTAGATACGCAGTATTTT. Translating gives CASSPQGPSLVDTQYF.

Many counts were recorded for this clone. This chain joins TRBV2 and TRBJ2-3; D is possibly TRBD2 (6 bases). The CDR3 has 15 amino acids. The germline V gene has CDR1 SNHLY and CDR2 FYNNEI. With 7 bases removed from V and 2 bases from J, the gap between germline ends came to 16 bases. The CDR3 here is CASTQEGSPTDTQYF. The CDR3 DNA is TGTGCCAGCACGCAGGAGGGGTCACCCACAGATACGCAGTATTTT.

This clone was observed at least ten times. This chain connects TRBV20-1 to TRBJ2-1; 8 bases agree with TRBD1. CDR3 size: 15 residues. The germline V gene encodes CDR1 DFQATT and CDR2 SNEGSKA (reference sequence). Unmatched junction bases numbered 8, after V lost 6 bases and J lost 1 base. CDR3 residues: CSAHQGALSYNEQFF. The CDR3 DNA follows: TGCAGTGCCCATCAGGGGGCTTTATCCTACAATGAGCAGTTCTTC.

This clone appeared many times. The chain recombines TRBV11-1 with TRBJ1-5, with D maybe TRBD1 (5 bases). This CDR3 is 16 amino acids long. V dropped 4 bases and J dropped 7 bases, with 20 bases sitting between them. CDR1 and CDR2 from the germline V gene are SGHAT and FQDESV (reference sequence). CDR3 sequence: CASSSNRRGHEQPQHF. The CDR3 DNA sequence: TGTGCCAGCAGCTCAAATCGCAGAGGACACGAACAGCCCCAGCATTTT.

This clone was detected ten times or more. Other DNA variants within this sample encode the same CDR3. This chain links TRBV28 with TRBJ1-1; no definite D call. Per the germline V gene, CDR1 is MDHEN and CDR2 is SYDVKM. Between the trimmed V and J ends, which lost 6 bases and 3 bases, there was a span of 11 bases. The CDR3 runs to 13 residues. CDR3 bases: TGTGCCAGCAGGGGCTTGGCGGACACTGAAGCTTTCTTT. This sequence encodes CASRGLADTEAFF.

This chain links TRBV5-1 with TRBJ1-1, with a tentative D call TRBD1 (6 bases). Germline V CDR1 and CDR2: SGHRS, YFSETQ. Between the trimmed V and J ends, which lost 10 bases and 1 base, there was a span of 14 bases. The CDR3 consists of 13 residues. CDR3 residues: CAQLLGANTEAFF. For the CDR3, the DNA is TGCGCCCAGCTTCTGGGGGCGAACACTGAAGCTTTCTTT. The full variable domain, with the rest looked up from reference TRBV5-1 and TRBJ1-1, is KAGVTQTPRYLIKTRGQQVTLSCSPISGHRSVSWYQQTPGQGLQFLFEYFSETQRNKGNFPGRFSGRQFSNSRSEMNVSTLELGDSALYLCAQLLGANTEAFFGQGTRLTVV.

This clone was detected a few times. V is TRBV6-1 and J is TRBJ2-7; possibly TRBD1 or TRBD2 for D (6 bases each). The CDR3 sequence is 16 residues long. Germline lookup yields CDR1 MNHNS and CDR2 SASEGT. V was shortened by 6 bases and J by 7 bases, with 25 bases between the two germline ends. The chain's CDR3 is CASSGRAGTTAGEQYF. The CDR3 DNA reads as TGTGCCAGCAGCGGAAGGGCGGGGACAACGGCGGGTGAGCAGTACTTC.

This clone was counted at least ten times. The V call is TRBV30, the J call TRBJ1-2; D is unclear. Trimming pared 3 bases from V and 4 bases from J, leaving 9 bases between. The germline CDR1 and CDR2 sequences are GTSNPN and SVGIG (reference sequence). The length of the CDR3 is 12 residues. CDR3 bases: TGTGCCTGGAGCCATGGGTCCTATGGCTACACCTTC. Amino acid sequence: CAWSHGSYGYTF.

This clone occurred many times. The chain is built from TRBV7-2 and TRBJ1-2; 7 bases line up with TRBD1. The CDR3 is 16 residues long. V shed 0 bases, J shed 2 bases, and the junction held 6 bases outside the gene matches. Looked up from germline, CDR1 is SGHTA and CDR2 is FQGNSA. CDR3 region: CASSLARGRGNYGYTF. The DNA for the CDR3 is TGTGCCAGCAGCTTAGCCAGGGGGAGGGGGAACTATGGCTACACCTTC.

This clone has just a few counts. At one boundary the junction diverges from the germline segment, which might be a read error. V and J are TRBV12-3 or TRBV12-4 and TRBJ2-1; no firm D call. The CDR3 sequence is 15 residues long. The CDR3: CASKKTPFSYNEQFF. As DNA, the CDR3 is TGTGCCAGCAAAAAAACGCCGTTCTCCTATAATGAGCAGTTCTTC.